The text below deals with one T cell receptor (beta chain). No antigen is known for it. Germline trimming cut 3 bases from V and 1 base from J; bases unmatched to any gene: 8. Germline V gene data show CDR1 as SNHLY and CDR2 as FYNNEI. The CDR3 runs 18 residues. The data stem from a study of T-cell reconstitution after alpha-beta-depleted transplantation in children. Study-wide results and limits: T-cell counts and diversity at one year post-transplant came mainly from newly produced T cells. Expanded graft clones, several hundred of them, were reportedly the source of alpha-beta T cells about two months after transplant.

The TCRbeta library was prepared with unique molecular identifiers. Each CDR3 protein is one row after TCRdb ran MiXCR on the PCR reads. The table records about 980,000 distinct CDR3 sequences, around 30% of them present only once. The sample in question was PBMCs, mostly from graft donor cells, obtained 360 days after TCRalphabeta/CD19-depleted stem cell transplant. The V gene is TRBV2, the J gene TRBJ2-1; 11 bases match TRBD2. The clonotype was recovered from a boy younger than two who had a stem cell transplant for SCID, so the T cells may come from the graft donor. The DNA for the CDR3 is TGTGCCAGCAGTGATCCCCACCTAGCGGGGGGTTCCTACAATGAGCAGTTCTTC. It translates to CASSDPHLAGGSYNEQFF.